The present T cell receptor beta chain was sequenced within a study of cytomegalovirus exposure and HLA in healthy donors. Of note for this clone: Its cognate antigen is unknown.

Broader study findings: Some public TCRs appeared in many individuals, while most sequences were rare. Cytomegalovirus-associated TCR beta chains were listed, numbering around 150. In vitro testing confirmed a few CMV-associated chains as specific for CMV antigens.

Assay: immunoSEQ multiplex PCR; the TCRdb copy retains only in-frame clones and omits some. This sample has 230,000 or so clones, with about 86% found just once. This CDR3 is 13 amino acids long. The germline V gene has CDR1 SGHTA and CDR2 FQGNSA. Trimming took 8 bases from V and 4 from J, leaving 9 bases between them. This TCR came from a woman under 30 in good health and CMV-seronegative. Sequenced sample: PBMCs. The chain combines TRBV7-2 with TRBJ2-6; possible D gene TRBD2, 5 bases. This CDR3 is CASGRGGANVLTF. In DNA, the CDR3 is TGTGCCAGCGGTCGGGGAGGGGCCAACGTCCTGACTTTC.